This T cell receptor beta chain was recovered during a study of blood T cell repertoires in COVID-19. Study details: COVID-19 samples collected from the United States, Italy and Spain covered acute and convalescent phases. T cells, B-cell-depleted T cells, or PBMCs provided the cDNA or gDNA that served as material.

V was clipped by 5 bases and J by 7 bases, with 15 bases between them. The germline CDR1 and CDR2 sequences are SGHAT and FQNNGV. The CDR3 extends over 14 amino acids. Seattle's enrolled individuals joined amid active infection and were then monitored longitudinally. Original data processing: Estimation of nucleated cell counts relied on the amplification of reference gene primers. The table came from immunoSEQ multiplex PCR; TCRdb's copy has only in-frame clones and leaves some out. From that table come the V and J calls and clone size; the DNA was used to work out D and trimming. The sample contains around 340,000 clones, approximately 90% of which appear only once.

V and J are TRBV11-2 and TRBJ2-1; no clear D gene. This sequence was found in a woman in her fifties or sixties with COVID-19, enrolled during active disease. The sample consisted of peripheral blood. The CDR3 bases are TGTGCCAGCAGCCACTCGTACAAACAGAATGAGCAGTTCTTC. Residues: CASSHSYKQNEQFF. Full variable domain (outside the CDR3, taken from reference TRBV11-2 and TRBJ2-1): EAGVAQSPRYKIIEKRQSVAFWCNPISGHATLYWYQQILGQGPKLLIQFQNNGVVDDSQLPKDRFSAERLKGVDSTLKIQPAKLEDSAVYLCASSHSYKQNEQFFGPGTRLTVL.